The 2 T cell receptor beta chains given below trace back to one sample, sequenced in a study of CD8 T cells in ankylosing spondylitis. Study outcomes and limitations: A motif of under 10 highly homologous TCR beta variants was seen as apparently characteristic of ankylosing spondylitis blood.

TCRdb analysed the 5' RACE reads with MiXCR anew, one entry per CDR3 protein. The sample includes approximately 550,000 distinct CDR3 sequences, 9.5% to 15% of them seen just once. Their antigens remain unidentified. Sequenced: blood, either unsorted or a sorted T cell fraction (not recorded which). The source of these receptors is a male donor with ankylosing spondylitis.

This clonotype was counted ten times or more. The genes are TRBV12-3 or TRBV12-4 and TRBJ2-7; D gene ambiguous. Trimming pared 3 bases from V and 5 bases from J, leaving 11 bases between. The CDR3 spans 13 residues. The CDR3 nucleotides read TGTGCCAGCAGTTTGGGCAGAGAGGACGAGCAGTACTTC. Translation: CASSLGREDEQYF.

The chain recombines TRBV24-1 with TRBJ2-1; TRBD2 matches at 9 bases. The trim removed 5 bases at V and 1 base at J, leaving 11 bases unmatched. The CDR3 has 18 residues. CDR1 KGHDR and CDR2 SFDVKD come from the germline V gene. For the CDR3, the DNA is TGTGCCACCAGTGGCACAATAGGGACTAGCCGTTCCTACAATGAGCAGTTCTTC. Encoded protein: CATSGTIGTSRSYNEQFF.